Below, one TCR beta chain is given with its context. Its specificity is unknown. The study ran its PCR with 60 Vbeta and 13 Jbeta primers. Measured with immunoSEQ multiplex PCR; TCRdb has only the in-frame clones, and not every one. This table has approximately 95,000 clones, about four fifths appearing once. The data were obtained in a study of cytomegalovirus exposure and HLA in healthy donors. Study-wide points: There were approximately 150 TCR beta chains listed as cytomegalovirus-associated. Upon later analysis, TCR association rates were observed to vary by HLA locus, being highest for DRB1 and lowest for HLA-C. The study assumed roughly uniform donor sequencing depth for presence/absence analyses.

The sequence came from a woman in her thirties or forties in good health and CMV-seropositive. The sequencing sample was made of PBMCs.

In nucleotides, the CDR3 is TGTGCCAGCAGTTATAACCTTAGCGGGAATCCCCCTCCTTATACGCGATATTTT. This sequence encodes CASSYNLSGNPPPYTRYF. The V call is TRBV5-4, the J call TRBJ2-3, with 8 bases aligning to TRBD2. Trimming at V came to 5 bases and at J to 15 bases, leaving 29 bases not matched to a gene. The CDR3 totals 18 residues. Germline lookup yields CDR1 SGHNT and CDR2 YYREEE (reference sequence).